This TCR beta chain emerged from a study of blood T cell repertoires in COVID-19. Study overall: The study drew acute and convalescent COVID-19 samples from the United States, Italy and Spain. PBMCs, B-cell-depleted T cells, or T cells were the source of the cDNA or gDNA that made up the material.

Per the original methods: How many nucleated cells were present was estimated from reference gene primer amplification. Libraries were prepared by immunoSEQ multiplex PCR; TCRdb keeps only in-frame clonotypes and omits some of them. V and J calls plus clone size are reproduced from that table; the DNA served to infer D and trimming. The sample shows about 150,000 clones, 65% to 90% of them seen only once. The germline V and J ends were trimmed by 6 bases and 8 bases, with 10 bases remaining between them. Germline CDR1 is LNHDA and CDR2 is SQIVND (reference sequence). This CDR3 spans 11 amino acids. Sequencing was carried out using peripheral blood. The gene calls are TRBV19 and TRBJ1-2; D ambiguous. This TCR derives from an older woman with COVID-19, enrolled during active disease. The CDR3 here is CASRQASGYTF. Written as DNA, the CDR3 is TGTGCCAGTAGGCAGGCTTCCGGCTACACCTTC.